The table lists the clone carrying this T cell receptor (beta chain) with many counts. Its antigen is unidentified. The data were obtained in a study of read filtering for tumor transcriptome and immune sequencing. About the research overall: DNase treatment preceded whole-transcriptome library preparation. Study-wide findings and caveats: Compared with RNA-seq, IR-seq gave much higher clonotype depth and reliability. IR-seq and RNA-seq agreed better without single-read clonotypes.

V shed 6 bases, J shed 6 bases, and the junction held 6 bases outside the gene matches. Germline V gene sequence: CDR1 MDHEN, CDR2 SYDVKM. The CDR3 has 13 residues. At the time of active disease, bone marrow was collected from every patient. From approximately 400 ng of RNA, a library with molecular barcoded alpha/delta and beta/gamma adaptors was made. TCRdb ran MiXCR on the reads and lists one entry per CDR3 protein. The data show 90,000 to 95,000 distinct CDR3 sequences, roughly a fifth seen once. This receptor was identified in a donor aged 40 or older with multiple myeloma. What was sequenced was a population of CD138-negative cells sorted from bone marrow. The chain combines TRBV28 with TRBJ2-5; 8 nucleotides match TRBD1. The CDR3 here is CASSPGQGQTQYF. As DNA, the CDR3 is TGTGCCAGCAGCCCTGGACAGGGCCAGACCCAGTACTTC. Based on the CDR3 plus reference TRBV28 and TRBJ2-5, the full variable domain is DVKVTQSSRYLVKRTGEKVFLECVQDMDHENMFWYRQDPGLGLRLIYFSYDVKMKEKGDIPEGYSVSREKKERFSLILESASTNQTSMYLCASSPGQGQTQYFGPGTRLLVL.